One and the same sample provided the 26 T cell receptor beta chains below, sequenced in a study of blood T cell repertoires in COVID-19. Sequencing used immunoSEQ multiplex PCR; TCRdb keeps in-frame clones, though not all of them. The profile shows fewer than 350,000 clones, approximately 84% of them singletons. The material sequenced was peripheral blood. Receptor source: a woman aged 25-40 years who had recovered from COVID-19.

This clone was counted between two and nine times. The genes are TRBV10-3 and TRBJ1-2; TRBD1 might be the D (5 bases). Trimming cost V 7 bases and J 4 bases, with 13 bases left between them. Germline loops: CDR1 ENHRY, CDR2 SYGVKD. The CDR3 contains 13 residues. In nucleotides, the CDR3 is TGTGCCATCAAAGAACAACAGGCCTATGGCTACACCTTC. Translating gives CAIKEQQAYGYTF.

This chain links TRBV6-6 with TRBJ1-1, with D possibly matching TRBD1 (5 bases). CDR3 length: 15 amino acids. CDR1 MNHNY and CDR2 SVGAGI come from the germline V gene (reference sequence). Trimming took 4 bases from V and 4 from J, leaving 16 bases between them. The DNA of the CDR3 is TGTGCCAGCAGTTCCCAGGACACTCTTGGCACTGAAGCTTTCTTT. As protein: CASSSQDTLGTEAFF.

In this sample, this clone turned up once. The junction departs from the called germline gene at one end, perhaps through a read error. CDR3 sequence reads: CASSSAPGQSSGSRDTQYF. The CDR3 bases are TGTGCCAGCAGCTCAGCCCCGGGACAGAGTAGCGGGAGCAGAGATACGCAGTATTTT. The chain carries TRBV9 and TRBJ2-3; TRBD2 agrees at 9 bases. The V gene's germline CDR1 is SGDLS and CDR2 YYNGEE. CDR3 length equals 19 residues.

The chain links TRBV11-2 to TRBJ1-2; TRBD1 agrees at 8 bases. The CDR3 consists of 13 residues. Per the germline V gene, CDR1 is SGHAT and CDR2 is FQNNGV. V shed 1 base and J 10 bases; nucleotides not matched to a gene: 5. CDR3 sequence: CASSLGQGTFYTF. DNA of the CDR3: TGTGCCAGCAGCTTAGGACAGGGGACTTTCTACACCTTC.

The chain joins TRBV5-1 to TRBJ2-7, with D possibly being TRBD1 (5 bases). Looked up from germline, CDR1 is SGHRS and CDR2 is YFSETQ. Trimming left V 1 base short and J 3 bases short, with 11 bases between. CDR3 length: 14 residues. CDR3 coding DNA: TGCGCCAGCAGCTTGATAACAGGAGTCTACGAGCAGTACTTC. Translation gives CASSLITGVYEQYF.

The rearrangement joins TRBV5-1 to TRBJ2-7; D perhaps matches TRBD1 (5 bases). CDR3 length: 13 amino acids. From germline, CDR1 is SGHRS and CDR2 YFSETQ. Between the trimmed V and J ends, which lost 3 bases and 6 bases, there was a span of 13 bases. This chain's CDR3 is CASSWSQGGEQYF. The CDR3 region has the DNA TGCGCCAGCAGCTGGAGCCAGGGTGGCGAGCAGTACTTC.

The rearrangement links TRBV20-1 to TRBJ2-7, with D uncertain. With 3 bases removed from V and 2 bases from J, the gap between germline ends came to 11 bases. The CDR3 length is 13 residues. Per germline, CDR1 DFQATT and CDR2 SNEGSKA (reference sequence). Here the CDR3 reads CSASYSLTYEQYF. The CDR3 DNA reads TGCAGTGCTAGTTACAGTCTAACCTACGAGCAGTACTTC.

The chain has TRBV28 and TRBJ2-2; 10 positions agree with TRBD1. From germline, CDR1 is MDHEN and CDR2 SYDVKM. The CDR3 length is 17 residues. J lost 0 bases, V lost 6 bases, and 7 bases had no gene match. The CDR3 bases are TGTGCCAGCAGGCGCCCGGGACAGGGGTCGAACACCGGGGAGCTGTTTTTT. As protein: CASRRPGQGSNTGELFF.

This clone appeared a single time. The V gene is TRBV10-2, the J gene TRBJ2-7; 10 positions match TRBD1. CDR3 length equals 13 residues. V lost 8 bases to trimming and J lost 6 bases; unmatched junction nucleotides: 7. The germline V gene has CDR1 WSHSY and CDR2 SAAADI. This CDR3 is CASESWTGGEQYF. Written as DNA, the CDR3 is TGCGCCAGCGAGAGCTGGACAGGGGGCGAGCAGTACTTC.

V is TRBV27 and J is TRBJ1-1, with D possibly being TRBD1 (6 bases). The CDR3 sequence is 13 residues long. V was trimmed by 6 bases and J by 8 bases, leaving 16 bases between them. Germline CDR1 reads MNHEY; CDR2 reads SMNVEV (reference sequence). The DNA for the CDR3 is TGTGCCAGCAGCCGGGGGGGCGGCGAGGAAGCTTTCTTT. Encoded protein: CASSRGGGEEAFF.

The chain joins TRBV7-2 to TRBJ2-7, with no clear D. Germline CDR1 is SGHTA and CDR2 is FQGNSA. V lost 0 bases to trimming and J lost 4 bases, with 13 bases between them. CDR3 length equals 15 residues. This CDR3 is CASSLAWASTYEQYF. The CDR3 nucleotides are TGTGCCAGCAGCTTAGCTTGGGCCAGCACATACGAGCAGTACTTC.

CDR3 in amino acids: CASSLGPPEAFF. DNA of the CDR3: TGTGCCAGCAGCTTGGGGCCTCCTGAAGCTTTCTTT. The chain couples TRBV7-9 to TRBJ1-1, with a tentative D call TRBD1 (5 bases). V was trimmed by 3 bases and J by 6 bases, leaving 8 bases between them. CDR1 and CDR2 from the germline V gene are SEHNR and FQNEAQ (reference sequence). This CDR3 comprises 12 residues.

This clone was seen a single time. The V and J genes are TRBV13 and TRBJ2-2; 11 bases are shared with TRBD2. From germline, CDR1 is PRHDT and CDR2 FYEKMQ (reference sequence). Losses at the gene ends were 1 base for V and 0 bases for J; bases not matched to a gene: 10. The CDR3 loop spans 20 amino acids. CDR3 protein: CASSLESGTSGYANTGELFF. The CDR3 DNA follows: TGTGCCAGCAGCTTAGAATCGGGGACTAGCGGATATGCGAACACCGGGGAGCTGTTTTTT.

With regard to this clone: This same CDR3 is encoded by further DNA sequences in the sample. The chain combines TRBV13 with TRBJ1-2, with D maybe TRBD1 (5 bases). V was trimmed by 4 bases and J by 0 bases, leaving 15 bases between them. The germline CDR1 and CDR2 sequences are PRHDT and FYEKMQ (reference sequence). The CDR3 has 16 amino acids. This CDR3 is CASSSLGALANYGYTF. Written as DNA, the CDR3 is TGTGCCAGCAGCTCGCTTGGGGCGCTCGCTAACTATGGCTACACCTTC.

The gene calls are TRBV5-6 and TRBJ2-3, with no clear D. Trimming removed 3 bases at V and 4 bases at J, with 6 bases between. CDR1 is SGHDT and CDR2 is YYEEEE in the germline V gene. The CDR3 consists of 12 residues. The CDR3 spells CASSSLADTQYF. For the CDR3, the DNA is TGTGCCAGCAGCTCTTTAGCAGATACGCAGTATTTT. Based on the CDR3 plus reference TRBV5-6 and TRBJ2-3, the full variable domain is DAGVTQSPTHLIKTRGQQVTLRCSPKSGHDTVSWYQQALGQGPQFIFQYYEEEERQRGNFPDRFSGHQFPNYSSELNVNALLLGDSALYLCASSSLADTQYFGPGTRLTVL.

This chain connects TRBV19 to TRBJ1-3, with D hard to call. With 5 bases removed from V and 3 bases from J, the gap between germline ends came to 5 bases. The CDR3 consists of 12 residues. Germline-derived CDR1 and CDR2 are LNHDA and SQIVND (reference sequence). CDR3 protein: CASSALGNTIYF. The CDR3 DNA reads TGTGCCAGTAGTGCACTTGGAAACACCATATATTTT.

The chain employs TRBV9 and TRBJ2-5; the match to TRBD2 covers 9 bases. Germline trimming cut 4 bases from V and 5 bases from J; bases unmatched to any gene: 9. CDR1 is SGDLS and CDR2 is YYNGEE in the germline V gene. The CDR3 runs to 15 residues. DNA of the CDR3: TGTGCCAGCAGCCCCCCAGCGGGAGGCAGGGAGACCCAGTACTTC. Translated, it gives CASSPPAGGRETQYF.

This clone was recorded a few times. This chain joins TRBV18 and TRBJ1-1; a weak D match, TRBD1 (6 bases). Trimming took 3 bases from V and 0 from J, leaving 11 bases between them. Germline CDR1 KGHSH, CDR2 LQKENI. This CDR3 comprises 15 residues. The CDR3 bases are TGTGCCAGCTCACCGCTGGACAGCATGAACACTGAAGCTTTCTTT. It translates to CASSPLDSMNTEAFF.

The chain carries TRBV18 and TRBJ1-2; tentatively, D is TRBD1 (6 bases). V was cut by 3 bases and J by 5 bases, with 10 bases left in between. Germline CDR1 is KGHSH and CDR2 is LQKENI. The CDR3 has 13 residues. This CDR3 is CASSPSGQYGYTF. CDR3 coding DNA: TGTGCCAGCTCACCTTCTGGACAGTATGGCTACACCTTC.

The chain uses TRBV28 and TRBJ1-4; D gene unclear. CDR1 is MDHEN, CDR2 SYDVKM, per germline. V was trimmed by 2 bases and J by 7 bases, leaving 11 bases between them. The CDR3 covers 14 residues. CDR3: CASSLGLEGEKLFF. The CDR3 region has the DNA TGTGCCAGCAGTTTAGGTCTGGAGGGTGAAAAACTGTTTTTT.

The sample holds a few counts of this clone. This chain uses TRBV6-6 with TRBJ1-2; tentatively, D is TRBD1 (6 bases). Trimming removed 5 bases at V and 2 bases at J, with 12 bases between. The V gene's germline CDR1 is MNHNY and CDR2 SVGAGI (reference sequence). CDR3 length: 14 residues. The CDR3 reads CASSRDTKNYGYTF. CDR3 DNA sequence: TGTGCCAGCAGTAGGGACACAAAGAACTATGGCTACACCTTC.

This clone was counted only a few times. The genes are TRBV7-9 and TRBJ2-7; no definite D call. The CDR3 runs to 14 residues. V shed 2 bases and J shed 6 bases, with 14 bases lying between them. Looked up from germline, CDR1 is SEHNR and CDR2 is FQNEAQ (reference sequence). The CDR3 DNA reads TGTGCCAGCAGCTTAAGTACGGGTCCTGGCGAGCAGTACTTC. Protein sequence: CASSLSTGPGEQYF.

The genes are TRBV11-2 and TRBJ1-6; D remains ambiguous. The ends were cut back, 1 base at V and 13 bases at J, with 17 bases in the middle. Per the germline V gene, CDR1 is SGHAT and CDR2 is FQNNGV. There are 15 residues in the CDR3. CDR3 nucleotides: TGTGCCAGCAGCTTAGGGGGAGGAGTCCTGATTCCCCTCCACTTT. Translated: CASSLGGGVLIPLHF.

This clone was observed a handful of times. At one boundary the junction diverges from the germline segment, which might be a read error. The V and J genes are TRBV6-1 and TRBJ2-5; possibly TRBD1 for D (6 bases). The CDR3 has 14 amino acids. The germline V gene has CDR1 MNHNS and CDR2 SASEGT. CDR3 coding DNA: TGTGCCAGCAGCGAAGCAGGGGACCAAGAGACCCAGTACTTC. It is translated as CASSEAGDQETQYF.

J is TRBJ1-2 and V is TRBV19; D unclear. Germline V gene lookup returns CDR1 LNHDA and CDR2 SQIVND (reference sequence). CDR3 length: 14 amino acids. V lost 5 bases and J lost 0, with 10 bases in between. The DNA for the CDR3 is TGTGCCAGTAGTGCGGGGAGGGCTAACTATGGCTACACCTTC. It specifies CASSAGRANYGYTF.

The chain recombines TRBV5-4 with TRBJ2-3; tentatively, D is TRBD2 (6 bases). Trimming stripped 3 bases from V and 1 base from J, with 6 bases between. CDR1 SGHNT and CDR2 YYREEE come from the germline V gene (reference sequence). The CDR3 is made up of 13 amino acids. CDR3: CASSWRGTDTQYF. CDR3 DNA sequence: TGTGCCAGCAGCTGGAGGGGCACAGATACGCAGTATTTT.